What follows are 6 T cell receptor beta chains derived from one specimen sequenced in a study of T-cell memory formation after mild COVID-19. MiXCR, applied by TCRdb to the 5' RACE reads, yields one record per CDR3 protein. The sample consists of more than 300,000 distinct CDR3 sequences, roughly an eighth of them appearing once. Specimen: PBMCs or a T cell subset sorted from them (not recorded which). Receptor source: a man aged 18 to 35 who had mild COVID-19 (a few samples of this study predate the infection). Cell type and time point are not known.

This chain joins TRBV7-2 and TRBJ2-5; 7 positions agree with TRBD1. V gave up 5 bases and J gave up 1 base; unmatched junction bases: 7. This CDR3 region has 15 residues. CDR1 is SGHTA, CDR2 FQGNSA, per germline. CDR3 loop: CASSGPDRSQETQYF. CDR3 sequence (DNA): TGTGCCAGCAGCGGCCCGGACAGGAGCCAAGAGACCCAGTACTTC.

This clonotype was seen only a few times. The CDR3: CASRPLAVGGEQFF. CDR3 nucleotides: TGCGCCAGCAGACCACTAGCAGTGGGAGGTGAGCAGTTCTTC. V usage is TRBV5-1 and J usage is TRBJ2-1; a weak D match, TRBD2 (6 bases). Germline V gene data show CDR1 as SGHRS and CDR2 as YFSETQ. V lost 5 bases to trimming and J lost 9 bases, with 18 bases between them. The CDR3 is 14 residues long.

In its sample, this clonotype was seen many times. V is TRBV10-3 and J is TRBJ2-7; 8 bases are a match to TRBD2. CDR3 length: 15 amino acids. In germline, CDR1 is ENHRY, CDR2 SYGVKD. Trimming took 4 bases from V and 1 from J; bases not matched to a gene: 6. CDR3 in amino acids: CAISVSSGGSYEQYF. The CDR3 nucleotides are TGTGCCATCAGTGTTTCGAGCGGGGGTTCCTACGAGCAGTACTTC.

The chain couples TRBV12-5 to TRBJ1-2; possible D gene TRBD1, 5 bases. With 4 bases removed from V and 4 bases from J, the gap between germline ends came to 13 bases. Germline values: CDR1 LGHNT, CDR2 FRNRAP. The CDR3 contains 14 residues. CDR3 nucleotides: TGTGCTAGTGGTTCGGTCAGGGAGATCTATGGCTACACCTTC. Protein: CASGSVREIYGYTF.

The chain couples TRBV29-1 to TRBJ1-1, with TRBD1 matching 7 bases. Trimming cost V 7 bases and J 4 bases; bases outside gene matches: 9. The CDR3 length is 13 residues. Germline CDR1 and CDR2: SQVTM and ANQGSEA. The DNA of the CDR3 is TGCAGCGGAGCTTCCGGGACAGCCACTGAAGCTTTCTTT. Protein sequence: CSGASGTATEAFF. The full variable domain, completed using reference TRBV29-1 and TRBJ1-1, is SAVISQKPSRDICQRGTSLTIQCQVDSQVTMMFWYRQQPGQSLTLIATANQGSEATYESGFVIDKFPISRPNLTFSTLTVSNMSPEDSSIYLCSGASGTATEAFFGQGTRLTVV.

Only a few counts were recorded for this clonotype. The chain carries TRBV4-1 and TRBJ2-5; 8 bases align to TRBD2. Germline trimming cut 1 base from V and 5 bases from J; bases unmatched to any gene: 6. Germline assignment: CDR1 MGHRA and CDR2 YSYEKL. The CDR3 has 15 amino acids. This chain's CDR3 is CASSQVAGGAETQYF. CDR3 coding DNA: TGCGCCAGCAGCCAAGTTGCGGGGGGCGCGGAGACCCAGTACTTC.